Shown below are 26 T cell receptor beta chains from a single sample sequenced in a study of T cell responses to AZD1222 COVID-19 vaccine. Clones were read by immunoSEQ multiplex PCR, and TCRdb kept only the in-frame ones, dropping some. The table has roughly 98,000 clones, around 85% seen once. Source: peripheral blood, taken 28 days after the second AZD1222 dose. Receptors originate from an adult who received the AZD1222 COVID-19 vaccine.

The rearrangement joins TRBV18 to TRBJ2-2, with D perhaps being TRBD1 or TRBD2 (5 bases each). Germline V gene data show CDR1 as KGHSH and CDR2 as LQKENI. This CDR3 comprises 16 residues. V lost 3 bases to trimming and J lost 6 bases, with 17 bases between them. CDR3 DNA: TGTGCCAGCTCACCCGCGGAGCCAGGGCGGGCCGGGGAGCTGTTTTTT. It specifies CASSPAEPGRAGELFF.

The chain uses TRBV30 and TRBJ1-2; weak D call: TRBD1 (5 bases). The length of the CDR3 is 12 residues. Trimming took 5 bases from V and 4 from J, leaving 11 bases between them. Germline V CDR1 and CDR2: GTSNPN, SVGIG (reference sequence). CDR3 nucleotide sequence: TGTGCCTGGGCTTTGGACACCTATGGCTACACCTTC. Its translation: CAWALDTYGYTF.

The chain joins TRBV5-1 to TRBJ2-7; D is unclear. V lost 2 bases, J lost 2 bases, and 17 bases lay in between. The CDR3 runs to 16 residues. Germline lookup yields CDR1 SGHRS and CDR2 YFSETQ. The CDR3 spells CASSFHPGLSTYEQYF. CDR3 DNA sequence: TGCGCCAGCAGCTTCCACCCGGGCCTCTCGACCTACGAGCAGTACTTC.

The CDR3 loop reads CASSQEQSRFHEQYF. CDR3 in DNA: TGCGCCAGCAGCCAAGAACAATCCAGGTTCCACGAGCAGTACTTC. The chain uses TRBV4-1 and TRBJ2-7; D unresolved. V shed 0 bases and J shed 5 bases, with 14 bases lying between them. The CDR3 spans 15 residues. Germline V lookup: CDR1 MGHRA, CDR2 YSYEKL.

This clone was picked up one time. V and J are TRBV5-1 and TRBJ2-1; tentative D call: TRBD2 (5 bases). The CDR3 sequence is 14 residues long. The germline V and J ends were trimmed by 3 bases and 5 bases, with 12 bases remaining between them. In germline, CDR1 is SGHRS, CDR2 YFSETQ. CDR3 nucleotide sequence: TGCGCCAGCAGCTACGGCCAGACTAACAATGAGCAGTTCTTC. Translated: CASSYGQTNNEQFF.

The chain couples TRBV2 to TRBJ2-5; 7 nucleotides agree with TRBD1. Germline lookup yields CDR1 SNHLY and CDR2 FYNNEI. The CDR3 runs 17 residues. The J segment lost 0 bases and the V segment lost 8 bases, leaving 15 bases of the junction unmatched. CDR3 DNA: TGTGCCAGCCGGGACAGTGGAGCGTTTTGGTACCAAGAGACCCAGTACTTC. Amino acid sequence: CASRDSGAFWYQETQYF.

The chain carries TRBV7-3 and TRBJ2-1, with D unclear. This CDR3 spans 13 amino acids. Germline assignment: CDR1 SGHTA and CDR2 FQGTGA. The V gene lost 1 base and the J gene lost 9 bases, with 10 bases spanning the gap. The CDR3 here is CASSLIGPVEQFF. DNA of the CDR3: TGTGCCAGCAGCTTAATAGGTCCAGTTGAGCAGTTCTTC.

This clone has just a few counts. This rearrangement joins TRBV27 to TRBJ2-2, with D possibly matching TRBD1 (5 bases). CDR1 and CDR2 (germline): MNHEY, SMNVEV (reference sequence). V was cut by 0 bases and J by 2 bases, with 10 bases left in between. The CDR3 runs 16 residues. The CDR3 here is CASSLSLGRNTGELFF. CDR3 sequence (DNA): TGTGCCAGCAGTTTATCTCTGGGGCGAAACACCGGGGAGCTGTTTTTT.

CDR3 DNA: TGTGCCAGCAGCCGGGACAGGGGAGGAGAGACCCAGTACTTC. Translated: CASSRDRGGETQYF. The rearrangement uses TRBV2 and TRBJ2-5, with 10 nucleotides matching TRBD1. The CDR3 spans 14 residues. Germline V gene data show CDR1 as SNHLY and CDR2 as FYNNEI. J gave up 4 bases and V 6 bases, and 5 bases lay outside the gene matches.

The genes are TRBV29-1 and TRBJ2-1; tentative D call: TRBD2 (6 bases). The V gene's germline CDR1 is SQVTM and CDR2 ANQGSEA. The CDR3 runs to 11 residues. V was clipped by 5 bases and J by 7 bases, with 9 bases between them. The CDR3 DNA is TGCAGCGTTTGGAGCGGGAATGAGCAGTTCTTC. Encoded protein: CSVWSGNEQFF.

CDR3 nucleotide sequence: TGTGCCAGCAGCCAAGATGGAGGACAGTCTGAAGCTTTCTTT. Its protein is CASSQDGGQSEAFF. This chain joins TRBV3-1 (or the pseudogene TRBV3-2) and TRBJ1-1, with D perhaps matching TRBD1 (6 bases). Germline V gene lookup returns CDR1 LGHDT and CDR2 YNNKEL (reference sequence). The CDR3 covers 14 residues. Trimming removed 0 bases from V and 6 bases from J, with 11 bases in between.

The CDR3 sequence is CASSISALLEWNTGELFF. The CDR3 DNA sequence: TGTGCCAGTAGTATAAGTGCGTTGCTTGAGTGGAACACCGGGGAGCTGTTTTTT. The chain joins TRBV19 to TRBJ2-2; D unresolved. In germline, CDR1 is LNHDA, CDR2 SQIVND (reference sequence). CDR3 length equals 18 residues. V was trimmed by 2 bases and J by 1 base, leaving 17 bases between them.

This clone was detected once. One junction end disagrees with the germline gene, perhaps due to a read error. The rearrangement joins TRBV4-3 to TRBJ1-3; D is ambiguous. The germline CDR1 and CDR2 sequences are LGHNA and YSLEER. This CDR3 has 13 residues. The CDR3 is CASSPLRSDARIF. The CDR3 bases are TGCGCCAGCAGCCCATTAAGGTCGGACGCCAGGATTTTT.

This chain links TRBV7-3 with TRBJ1-1; the match to TRBD1 covers 7 bases. V shed 5 bases, J shed 13 bases, and the junction held 13 bases outside the gene matches. The germline gives CDR1 SGHTA, CDR2 FQGTGA. This CDR3 region has 13 residues. CDR3 in DNA: TGTGCCAGCAGCACCAATACAGGGGAAGAGGTTTTCTTT. It encodes CASSTNTGEEVFF. Combining the CDR3 with reference TRBV7-3 and TRBJ1-1 gives the whole variable domain GAGVSQTPSNKVTEKGKYVELRCDPISGHTALYWYRQSLGQGPEFLIYFQGTGAADDSGLPNDRFFAVRPEGSVSTLKIQRTERGDSAVYLCASSTNTGEEVFFGQGTRLTVV.

The chain carries TRBV10-3 and TRBJ2-3; D might be TRBD1 or TRBD2, each matching 6 bases. V was cut by 7 bases and J by 4 bases, with 18 bases left in between. This CDR3 spans 15 amino acids. Germline V gene data show CDR1 as ENHRY and CDR2 as SYGVKD. CDR3 coding DNA: TGTGCCATCATGAAGGGGGAGGTCTTGTCAGATACGCAGTATTTT. This sequence encodes CAIMKGEVLSDTQYF.

The chain uses TRBV2 and TRBJ2-1, with 8 positions matching TRBD2. The trim removed 11 bases at V and 4 bases at J, leaving 7 bases unmatched. This CDR3 spans 13 amino acids. Germline V CDR1 and CDR2: SNHLY, FYNNEI. For the CDR3, the DNA is TGTGCCCGCTCCGGGGGGGCGTACAATGAGCAGTTCTTC. It encodes CARSGGAYNEQFF.

This clone showed up just once. The chain has TRBV27 and TRBJ1-2; D possibly corresponds to TRBD1 (5 bases). Germline CDR1 reads MNHEY; CDR2 reads SMNVEV (reference sequence). CDR3 length: 15 amino acids. Between the trimmed V and J ends, which lost 5 bases and 6 bases, there was a span of 19 bases. The CDR3 bases are TGTGCCAGCAGTACACAACAGGCGGACGAGGATGGCTACACCTTC. Translating gives CASSTQQADEDGYTF.

V and J are TRBV4-2 and TRBJ2-2, with a tentative D call TRBD2 (5 bases). This CDR3 has 15 amino acids. The germline V gene has CDR1 LGHNA and CDR2 YNFKEQ. V was pared by 6 bases and J by 1 base, with 12 bases between. For the CDR3, the DNA is TGTGCCAGCAGGAGGGAGTCAATGAACACCGGGGAGCTGTTTTTT. Its translation is CASRRESMNTGELFF.

The genes are TRBV10-3 and TRBJ2-5; a weak D match, TRBD2 (6 bases). Germline-derived CDR1 and CDR2 are ENHRY and SYGVKD. This CDR3 comprises 15 residues. Between the trimmed V and J ends, which lost 2 bases and 5 bases, there was a span of 15 bases. The CDR3 region has the DNA TGTGCCATCAGTGAGCCGACTAGTAGCAAGGAGACCCAGTACTTC. Encoded protein: CAISEPTSSKETQYF.

V usage is TRBV7-9 and J usage is TRBJ1-2, with a possible D match to TRBD1 (5 bases). The CDR3 is 15 residues long. In germline, CDR1 is SEHNR, CDR2 FQNEAQ (reference sequence). V lost 4 bases and J lost 2, with 14 bases in between. In DNA, the CDR3 is TGTGCCAGCAGCTCGGGGCCGGGACCGAACTATGGCTACACCTTC. Amino acids: CASSSGPGPNYGYTF.

The chain has TRBV19 and TRBJ1-2, with D perhaps TRBD1 (5 bases). The CDR3 extends over 13 amino acids. Germline V lookup: CDR1 LNHDA, CDR2 SQIVND (reference sequence). V lost 5 bases, J lost 8 bases, and 15 bases lay in between. The CDR3 DNA is TGTGCCAGTAGTCCCTCCGGGGCAGGCGGCTACACCTTC. Residues: CASSPSGAGGYTF.

The rearrangement links TRBV6-5 to TRBJ1-2; D possibly corresponds to TRBD1 (6 bases). Germline CDR1 and CDR2: MNHEY and SVGAGI. The ends were cut back, 2 bases at V and 8 bases at J, with 15 bases in the middle. The CDR3 runs to 14 residues. CDR3 nucleotides: TGTGCCAGCAGTTACAGCAGGGGTACGAAAGGCTACACCTTC. Encoded protein: CASSYSRGTKGYTF.

This clone appeared once. This CDR3 is CASSLGGTNTGELFF. Here the CDR3 DNA reads TGTGCCAGCAGCTTAGGGGGCACGAACACCGGGGAGCTGTTTTTT. V is TRBV11-3 and J is TRBJ2-2; maybe TRBD1 (5 bases). This CDR3 has 15 amino acids. The germline V gene has CDR1 SGHNT and CDR2 YENEEA. Trimming left V 1 base short and J 0 bases short, with 6 bases between.

This chain joins TRBV7-9 and TRBJ1-2; a weak D match, TRBD1 (5 bases). The V gene's germline CDR1 is SEHNR and CDR2 FQNEAQ (reference sequence). This CDR3 is built from 15 residues. Trimming stripped 5 bases from V and 5 bases from J, with 18 bases between. CDR3 amino acids: CASSPLMPGLYGYTF. The CDR3 bases are TGTGCCAGCAGCCCACTGATGCCGGGGCTATATGGCTACACCTTC.

V usage is TRBV7-2 and J usage is TRBJ1-6; 8 nucleotides line up with TRBD1. This CDR3 has 15 residues. Germline V CDR1 and CDR2: SGHTA, FQGNSA. V lost 2 bases to trimming and J lost 9 bases; unmatched junction nucleotides: 6. The chain's CDR3 is CASSLLQGAGSPLHF. DNA of the CDR3: TGTGCCAGCAGCTTACTTCAGGGGGCCGGTTCACCCCTCCACTTT.

The chain employs TRBV5-1 and TRBJ2-4, with TRBD1 matching over 10 bases. CDR3 length equals 15 residues. V dropped 4 bases and J dropped 5; count of bases not matched to a gene: 6. CDR1 and CDR2 from the germline V gene are SGHRS and YFSETQ. CDR3 region: CASSRTGTGENIQYF. CDR3 DNA sequence: TGCGCCAGCAGCAGGACCGGGACAGGGGAAAACATTCAGTACTTC.